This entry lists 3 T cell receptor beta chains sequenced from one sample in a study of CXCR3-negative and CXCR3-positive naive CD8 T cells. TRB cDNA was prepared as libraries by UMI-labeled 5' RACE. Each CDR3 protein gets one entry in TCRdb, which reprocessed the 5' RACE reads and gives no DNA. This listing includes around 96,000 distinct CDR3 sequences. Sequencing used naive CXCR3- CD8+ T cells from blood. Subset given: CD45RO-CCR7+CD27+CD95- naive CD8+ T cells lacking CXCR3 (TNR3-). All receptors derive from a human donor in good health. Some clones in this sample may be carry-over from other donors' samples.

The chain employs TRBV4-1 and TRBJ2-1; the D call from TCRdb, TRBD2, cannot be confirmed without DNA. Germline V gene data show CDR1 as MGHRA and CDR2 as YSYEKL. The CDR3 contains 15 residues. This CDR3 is CASSQEKSSFDEQFF.

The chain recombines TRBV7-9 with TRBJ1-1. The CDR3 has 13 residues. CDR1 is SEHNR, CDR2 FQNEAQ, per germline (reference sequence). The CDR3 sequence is CASSFGPNTEAFF.

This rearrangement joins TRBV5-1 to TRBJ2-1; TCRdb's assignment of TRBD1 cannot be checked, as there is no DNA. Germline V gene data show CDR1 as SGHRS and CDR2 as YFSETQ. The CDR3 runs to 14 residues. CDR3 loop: CASSFLSGGGEQFF.